These T cell receptor beta chains were read from a single sample in a study of OX40 agonist ivuxolimab in advanced cancers. The repertoire was sequenced with immunoSEQ multiplex PCR; TCRdb's copy has only in-frame clones and lacks some. The data contain roughly 100,000 clones, just over 90% of them singletons. The input for sequencing was CD4+ or CD8+ T cells sorted from blood, taken in a trial of the OX40 agonist ivuxolimab. The receptor source for this set is an adult with an advanced solid tumor such as melanoma, head and neck, liver or kidney cancer. CDR3s include the opening cysteine and the closing phenylalanine or tryptophan. D genes are given only for firm matches. Expanded clones are given a class, and other clones once, few, many or no size at all.

TRBJ2-6 | TRBV11-1 | - | - | CASSLRDGAPGANVLTF | TGTGCCAGCAGCTTAAGGGACGGGGCCCCTGGGGCCAACGTCCTGACTTTC
TRBJ2-7 | TRBV6-5 | - | - | CASSYSRQTYEQYF | TGTGCCAGCAGTTACTCGAGGCAGACCTACGAGCAGTACTTC
TRBJ1-2 | TRBV6-6 | - | - | CASSPYSAGSYGYTF | TGTGCCAGCAGCCCCTACTCGGCAGGGAGCTATGGCTACACCTTC
TRBJ1-1 | TRBV11-2 | - | few | CASSLVGRVNTEAFF | TGTGCCAGCAGCTTAGTTGGCAGGGTGAACACTGAAGCTTTCTTT
TRBJ1-6 | TRBV12-5 | - | - | CASGLEQPAAGSPLHF | TGTGCTAGTGGTTTGGAACAGCCCGCAGCGGGGTCACCCCTCCACTTT
TRBJ2-7 | TRBV28 | TRBD1 | once | CASRFPTGTGDSYEQYF | TGTGCCAGCAGATTTCCTACCGGGACAGGGGACTCCTACGAGCAGTACTTC
TRBJ2-3 | TRBV4-1 | - | once | CASSQGASWVGTDTQYF | TGCGCCAGCAGCCAAGGAGCTTCGTGGGTTGGCACAGATACGCAGTATTTT
TRBJ2-3 | TRBV30 | - | - | CAWSPSSTDTQYF | TGTGCCTGGAGTCCCTCCTCCACAGATACGCAGTATTTT
TRBJ1-6 | TRBV5-6 | - | - | CASSLGRGSPLHF | TGTGCCAGCAGCTTGGGGCGGGGGTCACCCCTCCACTTT
TRBJ2-5 | TRBV25-1 | - | - | CGSGGTDLWETQYF | TGTGGGTCTGGAGGGACGGATCTTTGGGAGACCCAGTACTTC
TRBJ2-2 | TRBV6-1 | - | - | CASRPRGAYTGELFF | TGTGCCAGTAGACCCCGGGGGGCGTACACCGGGGAGCTGTTTTTT
TRBJ1-6 | TRBV10-3 | TRBD1 | - | CAISRTGGESPLHF | TGTGCCATCAGCAGGACAGGGGGCGAGTCACCCCTCCACTTT
TRBJ1-1 | TRBV19 | - | - | CASSTQGTGNTEAFF | TGTGCCAGTAGTACCCAAGGGACGGGAAACACTGAAGCTTTCTTT
TRBJ1-6 | TRBV7-2 | - | - | CASSLDRQFGLPLHF | TGTGCCAGCAGCTTAGATCGTCAGTTTGGCCTCCCCCTCCACTTT
TRBJ1-5 | TRBV7-2 | - | - | CASSVQVGSNQPQHF | TGTGCCAGCAGCGTACAGGTGGGAAGCAATCAGCCCCAGCATTTT
TRBJ2-7 | TRBV6-1 | - | few | CASSRDFRGHEQYF | TGTGCCAGCAGTCGGGACTTCCGAGGGCACGAGCAGTACTTC
TRBJ2-7 | TRBV11-2 | - | - | CASSHRVHEQYF | TGTGCCAGCAGTCACAGGGTCCACGAGCAGTACTTC
TRBJ1-4 | TRBV6-1 | TRBD1 | few | CASSAGQGYEKLFF | TGTGCCAGCAGTGCCGGACAGGGCTATGAAAAACTGTTTTTT
TRBJ2-3 | TRBV4-3 | - | - | CASSQAWGVSTDTQYF | TGCGCCAGCAGCCAAGCATGGGGGGTTAGCACAGATACGCAGTATTTT
TRBJ2-7 | TRBV27 | - | - | CASSGPPGVGSYEQYF | TGTGCCAGCAGTGGGCCCCCAGGGGTAGGGTCCTACGAGCAGTACTTC
TRBJ2-2 | TRBV5-4 | - | - | CASSYTGELFF | TGTGCCAGCAGCTACACCGGGGAGCTGTTTTTT
TRBJ1-4 | TRBV5-1 | - | - | CASSAQQGPRGKLFF | TGCGCCAGCAGCGCCCAACAGGGTCCTCGAGGAAAACTGTTTTTT
TRBJ1-5 | TRBV28 | TRBD1 | - | CASSLPGGGQPQHF | TGTGCCAGCAGTTTGCCAGGGGGCGGGCAGCCCCAGCATTTT
TRBJ1-5 | TRBV5-4 | - | once | CASSLGGGNQPQHF | TGTGCCAGCAGCTTGGGCGGGGGCAATCAGCCCCAGCATTTT
TRBJ2-4 | TRBV7-9 | TRBD1 | - | CASSLGQGLAKNIQYF | TGTGCCAGCAGCTTAGGACAGGGTTTAGCCAAAAACATTCAGTACTTC
TRBJ1-6 | TRBV27 | - | - | CVSSLGRGDLITLHF | TGTGTCAGCAGTTTGGGCAGGGGTGACCTAATTACCCTCCACTTT
TRBJ2-1 | TRBV28 | - | - | CASSDRDSKGDEQFF | TGTGCCAGCAGTGATCGGGACTCTAAGGGCGATGAGCAGTTCTTC
TRBJ1-4 | TRBV7-2 | TRBD1 | - | CASSLNGQATNEKLFF | TGTGCCAGCAGCCTAAATGGACAGGCAACTAATGAAAAACTGTTTTTT
TRBJ1-2 | TRBV6-6 | - | few | CASSYLINGYTF | TGTGCCAGCAGTTACCTAATAAATGGCTACACCTTC
TRBJ2-5 | TRBV30 | - | - | CAWSHFGRQEETQYF | TGTGCCTGGAGTCACTTCGGACGGCAAGAAGAGACCCAGTACTTC
TRBJ1-5 | TRBV28 | - | - | CASRVSNQPQHF | TGTGCCAGCAGGGTTAGCAATCAGCCCCAGCATTTT
TRBJ1-6 | TRBV25-1 | TRBD1 | - | CASSGQGIYNSPLHF | TGTGCCAGCAGTGGACAGGGGATCTATAATTCACCCCTCCACTTT